This TCR beta chain was captured by sequencing in a study of blood T cells in healthy people across ages (dated by TCRdb to about 2015). Regarding the research as a whole: In model experiments, roughly one uniquely barcoded TCR beta cDNA molecule per two T cells was captured by template switching. The donors were divided into four age groups: young (average around 16 years), middle-aged (about 41), aged (under 70) and long-lived (nearly 85). Age-related changes in TCR beta repertoire diversity were measured in the study by deep sequencing normalized with unique cDNA molecular identifiers. Donors of different ages were randomly distributed across sequencing lanes to avoid experimental bias. For two donors (one aged 18 to 30 and one aged 80 or older), the study analyzed two additional independent replicas of 1 million unique cDNA reads from the same blood draw. Study-wide conclusions, independent of this receptor: As age increased, observed TCR beta diversity per million T cells dropped in a roughly linear way, and a significant reduction was already evident by age 40. Because donor CMV infection status was unknown, age-related changes in expanded clonotypes were potentially confounded. There was a strong correlation between observed TCR beta diversity and the percentage of naive T cells measured by flow cytometry. Estimates of total diversity based on one million sequenced T cells were regarded as lower bounds and as underestimates. Compared with the aged group, the long-lived group had more naive CD4+ T cells, fewer expanded clones and increased TCR diversity, a pattern suggesting age selection. Conclusive comparison of naive and antigen-experienced compartments was prevented by the profiling of bulk unsorted PBMCs.

To prepare the library, 5' RACE was applied. Sequenced on an Illumina HiSeq 2500. A second roughly 6 to 11 cycle PCR used a sample-barcoded 5' primer and a J-beta primer mix. Each TCR beta cDNA molecule received a unique molecular identifier from a template-switch 5' adaptor carrying 12 random nucleotides. At least 2.5 million CDR3-containing paired-end reads were obtained from each sample. All of the RNA was converted into first-strand cDNA using the Mint cDNA synthesis kit, with a TRBC-specific oligonucleotide serving as the primer. After uracil-DNA glycosylase treatment, a first 18-cycle PCR used universal primers M1SS and BC2_uni_R on all cDNA. On the study's bioinformatics: Each sample was normalized by randomly selecting 1 million high-quality reads, each carrying a distinct molecular identifier. Instead of being binned into consensus sequences, reads that shared molecular identifiers were thrown out. MiTCR, set to a Q25 quality threshold and the strictest error-elimination algorithm, was used for CDR3 identification, clonotype clustering and error correction. A nonparametric unseen species model with Euler transformation was used to estimate a lower bound on total TCR beta diversity. TCRdb reworked the public reads: Q25 trimming with fastp, MiXCR clone assembly, productive beta chains retained. Rows with one shared CDR3 protein collapse into an entry with the most common genes and DNA. The V and J calls come from TCRdb's annotation, not from the publication. The sample yields some 700,000 distinct CDR3 sequences; roughly 43% were counted once. The ten largest clonotypes hold under 25% of the sample.

Concerning this clonotype itself: The clone's antigen remains unknown. It has no much larger one-base neighbor in the sample; base qualities were not kept.

V lost 5 bases and J lost 9 bases; the stretch between them is 17 bases long. The CDR3 spans 15 residues, from the cysteine through the phenylalanine. Of all the DNA, just the CDR3 is kept, 45 bases in frame from base 1. CDR1 and CDR2 were assigned from the germline V gene (reference sequence) as SEHNR and FQNEAQ. The donors were a few dozen Caucasian individuals from Russia, aged roughly 6 to 100 years, who were systemically healthy. Approximately 9.3 milliliters of peripheral blood were collected from each donor into EDTA-treated Vacutainer tubes. PBMCs were isolated by Ficoll-Paque density-gradient centrifugation, with at least 7 million obtained per sample. Total RNA was extracted from PBMCs with Trizol reagent, with at least 6 micrograms obtained per sample. Naive CD45RAhigh/CD27high T cell percentages were measured by flow cytometry on a PBMC aliquot from every donor.

This sequence was found in a woman between 55 and 75 years old in good health. Material: blood. The V gene is TRBV7-9 and the J gene is TRBJ1-6; tentative D gene TRBD1, with 5 bases matching. The DNA is TGTGCCAGCAGCCCGTCCGCAGGGAGCGGTTCACCCCTCCACTTT. The translation is CASSPSAGSGSPLHF.